Below, 30 T cell receptor beta chains from the same sample are listed, as sequenced in a study of spatial heterogeneity in lung cancer. Time point given: blood at routine non-recurrence follow-up after resection. In TCRdb, the 5' RACE reads were re-called with MiXCR into one record per CDR3 protein. The sample gives about 43,000 distinct CDR3 sequences, roughly 20% of which show up once; about 7.7% is in the top ten. The sequencing here drew on PBMCs, taken at follow-up. The origin of the receptors is a female donor with early-stage non-small cell lung cancer.

This clonotype was picked up a small number of times. The chain joins TRBV7-6 to TRBJ1-1, with TRBD1 identical over 7 bases. This CDR3 spans 13 amino acids. Germline V gives CDR1 SGHVS, CDR2 FNYEAQ. V was clipped by 4 bases and J by 5 bases; unmatched bases: 4. The CDR3 region is CASSYQGDTEAFF. In DNA form, the CDR3 reads TGTGCCAGCAGCTACCAGGGGGATACTGAAGCTTTCTTT. Drawing the rest from reference TRBV7-6 and TRBJ1-1, the complete variable domain is GAGVSQSPRYKVTKRGQDVALRCDPISGHVSLYWYRQALGQGPEFLTYFNYEAQQDKSGLPNDRFSAERPEGSISTLTIQRTEQRDSAMYRCASSYQGDTEAFFGQGTRLTVV.

This clonotype was counted many times. This CDR3 reads CATRTARQFSGNTIYF. CDR3 DNA: TGTGCCACCAGAACGGCACGGCAATTTTCTGGAAACACCATATATTTT. V gene TRBV7-9 combines with J gene TRBJ1-3; D ambiguous. V lost 10 bases, J lost 1 base, and 20 bases lay in between. This CDR3 has 16 residues. The germline CDR1 and CDR2 sequences are SEHNR and FQNEAQ (reference sequence).

The gene calls are TRBV2 and TRBJ2-3; a weak D match, TRBD2 (5 bases). This CDR3 has 13 residues. Deletions cut 6 bases from V and 3 bases from J, with 10 bases between. CDR1 SNHLY and CDR2 FYNNEI come from the germline V gene. The DNA for the CDR3 is TGTGCCAGCAGCCCCCGACTAACAGATACGCAGTATTTT. This translates into CASSPRLTDTQYF.

This chain connects TRBV9 to TRBJ2-3, with D perhaps TRBD2 (6 bases). V was clipped by 1 base and J by 2 bases, with 14 bases between them. This CDR3 has 16 residues. CDR1 is SGDLS, CDR2 YYNGEE, per germline. This chain's CDR3 is CASSVRWEAHTDTQYF. CDR3 in DNA: TGTGCCAGCAGCGTACGGTGGGAGGCCCACACAGATACGCAGTATTTT.

This clonotype was seen a handful of times. The rearrangement links TRBV20-1 to TRBJ2-1; D may match TRBD1 or TRBD2 (5 bases each). Trimming removed 5 bases at V and 10 bases at J, with 15 bases between. Germline loops: CDR1 DFQATT, CDR2 SNEGSKA (reference sequence). The CDR3 contains 12 residues. The CDR3 region is CSASRRWGEQFF. As DNA, the CDR3 is TGCAGTGCTTCCCGTCGGTGGGGGGAGCAGTTCTTC.

This clonotype was seen at least ten times. The genes are TRBV5-1 and TRBJ2-5; TRBD2 matches at 12 bases. V dropped 4 bases and J dropped 1; count of bases not matched to a gene: 5. The germline V gene encodes CDR1 SGHRS and CDR2 YFSETQ. This CDR3 spans 16 amino acids. The DNA for the CDR3 is TGCGCCAGCAGCGACGGACTAGCGGGGCTCCAAGAGACCCAGTACTTC. It specifies CASSDGLAGLQETQYF.

This clonotype was seen ten or more times. The chain uses TRBV27 and TRBJ2-1; a weak D match, TRBD1 (5 bases). The CDR3 is 14 residues long. Trimming removed 0 bases from V and 7 bases from J, with 10 bases in between. The germline gives CDR1 MNHEY, CDR2 SMNVEV (reference sequence). The CDR3 protein is CASSLSRGMNEQFF. CDR3 DNA sequence: TGTGCCAGCAGTTTATCTAGGGGCATGAATGAGCAGTTCTTC.

The chain carries TRBV5-1 and TRBJ2-2, with TRBD1 matching 10 bases. The CDR3 runs to 15 residues. Trimming cost V 3 bases and J 5 bases; bases outside gene matches: 4. Germline-derived CDR1 and CDR2 are SGHRS and YFSETQ. The CDR3 DNA follows: TGCGCCAGCAGCTACCGGGACAGGGGTACCGGGGAGCTGTTTTTT. This sequence encodes CASSYRDRGTGELFF.

This clonotype has just a few counts. The chain combines TRBV20-1 with TRBJ1-2, with TRBD1 identical over 9 bases. The CDR3 consists of 14 residues. With V trimmed by 2 bases and J by 4 bases, 5 bases remained unmatched. CDR1 and CDR2 from the germline V gene are DFQATT and SNEGSKA (reference sequence). This chain's CDR3 is CSARNRGQVYGYTF. CDR3 coding DNA: TGCAGTGCTAGAAACAGGGGGCAGGTCTATGGCTACACCTTC.

This rearrangement joins TRBV11-2 to TRBJ2-5; the match to TRBD1 covers 12 bases. Germline V CDR1 and CDR2: SGHAT, FQNNGV. The trim removed 4 bases at V and 5 bases at J, leaving 8 bases unmatched. The CDR3 loop spans 16 amino acids. CDR3 region: CASSSSGDRGLETQYF. CDR3 coding DNA: TGTGCCAGCAGCTCCTCAGGGGACAGGGGGCTGGAGACCCAGTACTTC.

This clonotype was counted ten times or more. The genes are TRBV11-2 and TRBJ2-3; D possibly corresponds to TRBD2 (6 bases). From germline, CDR1 is SGHAT and CDR2 FQNNGV. The CDR3 runs to 15 residues. V lost 5 bases and J lost 4, with 16 bases in between. CDR3 in amino acids: CASSPTRMGADTQYF. In nucleotides, the CDR3 is TGTGCCAGCAGCCCGACTAGGATGGGGGCAGATACGCAGTATTTT.

The CDR3 coding sequence is TGCAGCGTTTCCAGGACCTCTGGAAACACCATATATTTT. Translating it yields CSVSRTSGNTIYF. J is TRBJ1-3 and V is TRBV29-1; D unclear. V was clipped by 5 bases and J by 0 bases, with 8 bases between them. The CDR3 is 13 amino acids. Germline V gives CDR1 SQVTM, CDR2 ANQGSEA. The full variable domain, with the rest looked up from reference TRBV29-1 and TRBJ1-3, is SAVISQKPSRDICQRGTSLTIQCQVDSQVTMMFWYRQQPGQSLTLIATANQGSEATYESGFVIDKFPISRPNLTFSTLTVSNMSPEDSSIYLCSVSRTSGNTIYFGEGSWLTVV.

This chain joins TRBV4-1 and TRBJ2-4, with 11 bases aligning to TRBD2. CDR3 length: 16 residues. CDR1 and CDR2 from the germline V gene are MGHRA and YSYEKL. V gave up 1 base and J gave up 5 bases; unmatched junction bases: 4. The CDR3 reads CASSQGIAGGENIQYF. CDR3 DNA sequence: TGCGCCAGCAGCCAAGGAATAGCGGGAGGGGAAAACATTCAGTACTTC.

By share, this clonotype counts as medium-sized. The V and J genes are TRBV30 and TRBJ1-2, with 10 positions matching TRBD1. Per germline, CDR1 GTSNPN and CDR2 SVGIG (reference sequence). J gave up 6 bases and V 0 bases, and 7 bases lay outside the gene matches. The CDR3 has 15 residues. The CDR3: CAWSVLRQGADGYTF. The CDR3 nucleotides read TGTGCCTGGAGTGTACTGAGACAGGGGGCGGATGGCTACACCTTC.

The chain has TRBV6-6 and TRBJ1-5; D is ambiguous. This CDR3 has 16 residues. CDR1 is MNHNY and CDR2 is SVGAGI in the germline V gene (reference sequence). Deletions cut 0 bases from V and 1 base from J, with 10 bases between. CDR3 DNA: TGTGCCAGCAGTTACTCGATACGGATAAGCAATCAGCCCCAGCATTTT. Translation: CASSYSIRISNQPQHF.

This chain uses TRBV10-2 with TRBJ1-6; 8 bases line up with TRBD1. This CDR3 contains 16 residues. V lost 5 bases and J lost 5; bases outside the gene matches: 8. In germline, CDR1 is WSHSY, CDR2 SAAADI. Here the CDR3 reads CASSLLQGANNSPLHF. Written as DNA, the CDR3 is TGCGCCAGCAGTCTACTTCAGGGGGCGAATAATTCACCCCTCCACTTT.

This clonotype is medium-sized in the sample. This CDR3 reads CASSPSGTEAFF. The CDR3 nucleotides read TGTGCCAGCAGTCCGTCGGGGACTGAAGCTTTCTTT. The rearrangement uses TRBV5-8 and TRBJ1-1; D call uncertain. CDR1 and CDR2 (germline): SGHTS, YDEGEE. The V gene lost 5 bases and the J gene lost 5 bases, with 10 bases spanning the gap. The CDR3 runs 12 residues. Full variable domain (rest looked up from reference TRBV5-8 and TRBJ1-1): EAGVTQSPTHLIKTRGQQATLRCSPISGHTSVYWYQQALGLGLQFLLWYDEGEERNRGNFPPRFSGRQFPNYSSELNVNALELEDSALYLCASSPSGTEAFFGQGTRLTVV.

The V call is TRBV19, the J call TRBJ1-2, with D hard to call. Germline V gene data show CDR1 as LNHDA and CDR2 as SQIVND (reference sequence). The V gene lost 3 bases and the J gene lost 2 bases, with 7 bases spanning the gap. The CDR3 spans 13 residues. Here the CDR3 DNA reads TGTGCCAGTAGTATCGGTCGCAACTATGGCTACACCTTC. It codes for CASSIGRNYGYTF. The full variable domain, completed using reference TRBV19 and TRBJ1-2, is DGGITQSPKYLFRKEGQNVTLSCEQNLNHDAMYWYRQDPGQGLRLIYYSQIVNDFQKGDIAEGYSVSREKKESFPLTVTSAQKNPTAFYLCASSIGRNYGYTFGSGTRLTVV.

This rearrangement joins TRBV6-5 to TRBJ2-1; 7 bases fit TRBD2. The length of the CDR3 is 13 residues. Germline CDR1 and CDR2: MNHEY and SVGAGI. V lost 2 bases to trimming and J lost 10 bases; unmatched junction nucleotides: 5. The CDR3 loop reads CASSYSGVGEQFF. The CDR3 DNA sequence: TGTGCCAGCAGTTACAGCGGGGTAGGAGAGCAGTTCTTC.

As regards this clonotype: A much larger clone differs from this one at a single base, so this may be a read error. The J gene is TRBJ1-1, the V gene TRBV20-1, with unresolved D. The CDR3 extends over 11 amino acids. The germline gives CDR1 DFQATT, CDR2 SNEGSKA (reference sequence). CDR3 DNA sequence: TGCAGTGCTGAAACCAACACTGAAGCTTACTTT. This translates into CSAETNTEAYF.

By sample fraction, this clonotype is medium-sized. This chain links TRBV6-1 with TRBJ2-2; TRBD2 matches 10 bases. The ends lost 4 bases at V and 3 bases at J; junction bases unmatched: 5. CDR1 is MNHNS and CDR2 is SASEGT in the germline V gene. The CDR3 loop spans 16 amino acids. The CDR3 loop reads CASSALAGGDTGELFF. The CDR3 nucleotides are TGTGCCAGCAGTGCCTTAGCGGGAGGAGACACCGGGGAGCTGTTTTTT.

This clonotype was counted only a few times. This chain joins TRBV4-1 and TRBJ2-7; 10 nucleotides agree with TRBD1. Germline CDR1 and CDR2: MGHRA and YSYEKL. V shed 1 base, J shed 2 bases, and the junction held 8 bases outside the gene matches. There are 17 residues in the CDR3. CDR3 bases: TGCGCCAGCAGCCAAGCATACACGGGACAGGGGCCCTACGAGCAGTACGTC. Amino acid sequence: CASSQAYTGQGPYEQYV.

There are many counts of this clonotype. V and J are TRBV5-1 and TRBJ1-1; D possibly corresponds to TRBD1 (5 bases). V shed 6 bases and J shed 5 bases, with 20 bases lying between them. The CDR3 runs 15 residues. Germline V CDR1 and CDR2: SGHRS, YFSETQ. CDR3 protein: CASTPSGVLGTEAFF. In DNA form, the CDR3 reads TGCGCCAGCACACCCTCGGGGGTCCTAGGGACTGAAGCTTTCTTT.

The chain links TRBV28 to TRBJ2-7; D gene unclear. Germline values: CDR1 MDHEN, CDR2 SYDVKM. The CDR3 is 12 amino acids. The ends were cut back, 8 bases at V and 2 bases at J, with 10 bases in the middle. This CDR3 is CASRLSTYEQYF. The DNA of the CDR3 is TGTGCCAGCCGCCTCTCTACCTACGAGCAGTACTTC.

J is TRBJ2-5 and V is TRBV6-5; D is ambiguous. Germline assignment: CDR1 MNHEY and CDR2 SVGAGI. The CDR3 is made up of 15 amino acids. V shed 4 bases and J shed 4 bases, with 16 bases lying between them. CDR3 region: CASSLALTSRETQYF. The CDR3 DNA reads TGTGCCAGCAGTTTGGCCTTAACCTCTAGAGAGACCCAGTACTTC.

Within the sample, this clonotype is medium-sized. V and J are TRBV11-2 and TRBJ2-3; D not resolved. V lost 1 base, J lost 2 bases, and 10 bases lay in between. Germline V CDR1 and CDR2: SGHAT, FQNNGV. This CDR3 contains 15 residues. The DNA of the CDR3 is TGTGCCAGCAGCTTAGGGCCTGCCCCCACAGATACGCAGTATTTT. Its translation is CASSLGPAPTDTQYF.

This clonotype was seen at least ten times. CDR3 protein: CASHPAGIPYEQYV. CDR3 nucleotide sequence: TGTGCCAGCCATCCTGCAGGGATACCCTACGAGCAGTACGTC. J is TRBJ2-7 and V is TRBV28; D perhaps matches TRBD1 (5 bases). Trimming left V 8 bases short and J 2 bases short, with 16 bases between. Germline V gene data show CDR1 as MDHEN and CDR2 as SYDVKM. The CDR3 runs 14 residues.

In this sample, this clonotype turned up many times. This chain connects TRBV19 to TRBJ2-2; 10 bases align to TRBD2. CDR3 length: 14 residues. V lost 4 bases, J lost 6 bases, and 2 bases stayed unmatched. Per the germline V gene, CDR1 is LNHDA and CDR2 is SQIVND (reference sequence). The CDR3 protein is CASSSLAGAGELFF. In DNA, the CDR3 is TGTGCCAGTAGTAGTCTAGCGGGAGCCGGGGAGCTGTTTTTT.

This clonotype came up a few times. The rearrangement uses TRBV21-1 and TRBJ1-5; no check of the table's D call, TRBD1, against the DNA was made. TRBV21-1 is flagged as a pseudogene. The CDR3 contains 19 residues. The CDR3 DNA is TGTGCCAGCAGCAAAGACCCGGGGCCTAGGTTATATAGCAATCAGCCCCAGCATTTT. Translation gives CASSKDPGPRLYSNQPQHF.

The chain is built from TRBV3-1 and TRBJ2-1; 8 bases match TRBD2. The germline CDR1 and CDR2 sequences are LGHDT and YNNKEL (reference sequence). Germline trimming cut 4 bases from V and 9 bases from J; bases unmatched to any gene: 14. The CDR3 totals 16 residues. The CDR3 is CASSPRAGDITIEQFF. For the CDR3, the DNA is TGTGCCAGCAGCCCCCGAGCGGGAGACATAACGATTGAGCAGTTCTTC.